This T cell receptor (beta chain) was captured in a study of vaccination and CD4 T cells after COVID-19. Study-wide context: Between diagnosis and the drawing of post-COVID samples lay a median approximately 95 days (range 35 to 161).

Treatment here: roughly 10-day PBMC culture with coronavirus spike peptide pools or control peptides (ViraFEST assay). Cultures used roughly 2.1 million PBMCs per well, approximately 9.2 IU/ml IL-2 and approximately 10 ug/ml peptides. An Oncomine TCR Beta short-read assay was used to sequence the DNA from cultured CD4+ T cells. Using the QIAamp micro DNA kit, genomic DNA was extracted from the CD4+ T cells that had been cultured. MiXCR, applied by TCRdb to the PCR reads, yields one record per CDR3 protein. The repertoire holds under 15,000 distinct CDR3 sequences, around 50% seen once, with 20% to 30% in the top ten. Germline assignment: CDR1 MNHEY and CDR2 SVGAGI. The V segment lost 0 bases and the J segment 7 bases; nucleotides outside the gene matches: 8. This CDR3 is 15 amino acids long. The study, taken as a whole, reports: Researchers report that a median approximately 87% of reactive clones in convalescent patients surfaced only post-vaccination.

Notes on this clonotype: The target antigen is unknown.

The J gene is TRBJ2-7, the V gene TRBV6-5; 8 positions agree with TRBD1. The source material was CD4+ T cells from blood, cultured in vitro. This TCR came from a human donor who had recovered from COVID-19. CDR3 DNA sequence: TGTGCCAGCAGTTACTCAGGGCAGGGGGCGGGTGAGCAGTACTTC. This gives the protein CASSYSGQGAGEQYF.